The 21 T cell receptor beta chains in this list originate from one sample, sequenced in a study of Graves' ophthalmopathy and Graves' hyperthyroidism. Investigators amplified TCR beta CDR3 regions from RNA transcripts. The first round was an RT-PCR with HTBI primers, and the second round was a multiplex PCR. TCRdb ran MiXCR on the multiplex PCR reads and lists one entry per CDR3 protein. The table has roughly 700,000 distinct CDR3 sequences, 40% seen once. Source material: peripheral blood. These receptors all come from an adult man with Graves' ophthalmopathy.

This clonotype was picked up a small number of times. The chain is built from TRBV5-8 and TRBJ2-7; D could derive from TRBD1 or TRBD2 (5 bases each). With 0 bases removed from V and 5 bases from J, the gap between germline ends came to 12 bases. The CDR3 totals 14 residues. Germline-derived CDR1 and CDR2 are SGHTS and YDEGEE. CDR3 loop: CASSLGGTGDEQYF. In DNA form, the CDR3 reads TGTGCCAGCAGCTTGGGTGGGACCGGGGACGAGCAGTACTTC.

The chain employs TRBV25-1 and TRBJ2-5, with 7 bases lining up with TRBD2. The CDR3 totals 14 residues. The ends lost 9 bases at V and 6 bases at J; junction bases unmatched: 13. The germline V gene encodes CDR1 MGHDK and CDR2 SYGVNS. The CDR3 bases are TGTGCCAGACCGACTAGCAGGAGGGTTAAGACCCAGTACTTC. It translates to CARPTSRRVKTQYF.

The rearrangement uses TRBV29-1 and TRBJ2-5; D gene unclear. This CDR3 has 12 amino acids. Germline CDR1 is SQVTM and CDR2 is ANQGSEA. Trimming removed 7 bases at V and 2 bases at J, with 11 bases between. The CDR3 here is CSAADEQETQYF. The DNA for the CDR3 is TGCAGCGCTGCCGACGAGCAAGAGACCCAGTACTTC. The full variable domain, its missing parts supplied by reference TRBV29-1 and TRBJ2-5, is SAVISQKPSRDICQRGTSLTIQCQVDSQVTMMFWYRQQPGQSLTLIATANQGSEATYESGFVIDKFPISRPNLTFSTLTVSNMSPEDSSIYLCSAADEQETQYFGPGTRLLVL.

The V and J genes are TRBV6-1 and TRBJ1-5; D not certain. The germline gives CDR1 MNHNS, CDR2 SASEGT. V dropped 3 bases and J dropped 2 bases, with 11 bases sitting between them. The CDR3 sequence is 15 residues long. Here the CDR3 DNA reads TGTGCCAGCAGTGATCGGAGGGCGGGCAATCAGCCCCAGCATTTT. As protein: CASSDRRAGNQPQHF.

The CDR3 DNA sequence: TGTGCCAGCCGTTGGGGTAGCGGGAGTTCGTACGAGCAGTACTTC. Its translation: CASRWGSGSSYEQYF. V is TRBV19 and J is TRBJ2-7; TRBD2 aligns across 9 bases. Germline values: CDR1 LNHDA, CDR2 SQIVND (reference sequence). With 9 bases clipped from V and 4 bases from J, the junction kept 13 bases outside the gene matches. This CDR3 has 15 amino acids.

Turning to this clonotype: A much more abundant neighbour one base away suggests this may be a read error. This rearrangement joins TRBV13 to TRBJ2-7; 9 positions agree with TRBD1. CDR3 size: 14 residues. Germline CDR1 is PRHDT and CDR2 is FYEKMQ (reference sequence). The CDR3: CASTTGTGTYEQCF. CDR3 sequence (DNA): TGTGCCAGCACCACCGGGACAGGGACCTACGAGCAGTGCTTC. The complete variable domain, with remaining parts taken from reference TRBV13 and TRBJ2-7, reads AAGVIQSPRHLIKEKRETATLKCYPIPRHDTVYWYQQGPGQDPQFLISFYEKMQSDKGSIPDRFSAQQFSDYHSELNMSSLELGDSALYFCASTTGTGTYEQCFGPGTRLTVT.

There are a few counts of this clonotype. V gene TRBV9 combines with J gene TRBJ1-5, with D possibly TRBD1 on 5 matching bases. Trimming stripped 3 bases from V and 3 bases from J, with 10 bases between. The length of the CDR3 is 14 residues. Germline V gives CDR1 SGDLS, CDR2 YYNGEE. The CDR3, as DNA: TGTGCCAGCAGCGCCGGGGGAATCAATCAGCCCCAGCATTTT. Amino acids: CASSAGGINQPQHF. Full variable domain (remainder filled in from reference TRBV9 and TRBJ1-5): DSGVTQTPKHLITATGQRVTLRCSPRSGDLSVYWYQQSLDQGLQFLIQYYNGEERAKGNILERFSAQQFPDLHSELNLSSLELGDSALYFCASSAGGINQPQHFGDGTRLSIL.

The chain combines TRBV6-5 with TRBJ1-6; 7 bases are a match to TRBD1. CDR3 size: 14 residues. The V gene's germline CDR1 is MNHEY and CDR2 SVGAGI. J gave up 6 bases and V 5 bases, and 4 bases lay outside the gene matches. The DNA of the CDR3 is TGTGCCAGCAGTGAGAACAGGGGTAATTCACCCCTCCACTTT. Its protein is CASSENRGNSPLHF.

This clonotype was seen repeatedly, ten times or more. The chain is built from TRBV25-1 and TRBJ2-6, with D unclear. The CDR3 covers 15 residues. Germline V CDR1 and CDR2: MGHDK, SYGVNS. The V and J ends lost 3 bases and 0 bases respectively, with 6 bases between them. This CDR3 reads CASSDSSSGANVLTF. In DNA, the CDR3 is TGTGCCAGCAGTGATTCCTCCTCTGGGGCCAACGTCCTGACTTTC.

This clonotype was picked up a small number of times. The chain links TRBV19 to TRBJ2-5, with D possibly TRBD2 on 5 matching bases. This CDR3 has 14 residues. Trimming shortened V by 5 bases and J by 4 bases, and 14 bases separated the two germline ends. Germline-derived CDR1 and CDR2 are LNHDA and SQIVND (reference sequence). The CDR3 region is CASSPLRAGETQYF. The CDR3 coding sequence is TGTGCCAGTAGTCCCTTGCGGGCCGGAGAGACCCAGTACTTC. The entire variable domain, with the rest obtained from reference TRBV19 and TRBJ2-5, is as follows: DGGITQSPKYLFRKEGQNVTLSCEQNLNHDAMYWYRQDPGQGLRLIYYSQIVNDFQKGDIAEGYSVSREKKESFPLTVTSAQKNPTAFYLCASSPLRAGETQYFGPGTRLLVL.

V and J are TRBV10-3 and TRBJ1-4; tentatively, D is TRBD1 (6 bases). There are 14 residues in the CDR3. Germline CDR1 ENHRY, CDR2 SYGVKD. Trimming pared 3 bases from V and 7 bases from J, leaving 12 bases between. CDR3 protein: CAISDRGVGEKLFF. Written as DNA, the CDR3 is TGTGCCATCAGTGACAGGGGAGTTGGTGAAAAACTGTTTTTT.

CDR3 sequence: CSASGQGGFEETQYF. Here the CDR3 DNA reads TGCAGTGCTAGTGGACAGGGCGGGTTCGAGGAGACCCAGTACTTC. The V gene is TRBV20-1, the J gene TRBJ2-5; 8 bases match TRBD1. The CDR3 sequence is 15 residues long. Germline loops: CDR1 DFQATT, CDR2 SNEGSKA (reference sequence). J gave up 5 bases and V 3 bases, and 11 bases lay outside the gene matches.

The chain links TRBV25-1 to TRBJ1-4; maybe TRBD1 (5 bases). The germline gives CDR1 MGHDK, CDR2 SYGVNS. This CDR3 has 14 amino acids. Trimming cost V 7 bases and J 10 bases, with 19 bases left between them. CDR3 amino acids: CASTPRGTSPKLFF. CDR3 DNA sequence: TGTGCCAGCACTCCAAGGGGCACCTCTCCAAAACTGTTTTTT.

This chain joins TRBV29-1 and TRBJ1-1; the D is unclear. The V gene lost 8 bases and the J gene lost 8 bases, with 12 bases spanning the gap. Looked up from germline, CDR1 is SQVTM and CDR2 is ANQGSEA. The CDR3 length is 10 residues. In DNA, the CDR3 is TGCAGCCGTCGGGCCTGGGAAGCTTTCTTT. This translates into CSRRAWEAFF.

This clonotype appeared once. The chain has TRBV7-6 and TRBJ2-3; TRBD2 agrees at 7 bases. Germline V gene sequence: CDR1 SGHVS, CDR2 FNYEAQ. V trimming: 5 bases; J trimming: 4 bases; junction bases outside the gene matches: 6. This CDR3 contains 14 residues. In DNA form, the CDR3 reads TGTGCCAGCAGCCCACAAGGACTAGCAGATACGCAGTATTTT. Encoded protein: CASSPQGLADTQYF.

This clonotype was observed once. The J gene is TRBJ1-1, the V gene TRBV6-4, with D possibly TRBD1 on 6 matching bases. The V gene's germline CDR1 is MRHNA and CDR2 SNTAGT. This CDR3 is built from 15 residues. V lost 2 bases to trimming and J lost 0 bases, with 10 bases between them. The CDR3 loop reads CASSDRDKMNTEAFF. The CDR3 DNA reads TGTGCCAGCAGTGACCGGGACAAAATGAACACTGAAGCTTTCTTT.

Of note for this clonotype: The junction and the germline gene differ at one end; a read error may be behind it. The chain joins TRBV25-1 to TRBJ2-6; D call uncertain. Germline-derived CDR1 and CDR2 are MGHDK and SYGVNS. The CDR3 spans 17 residues. The CDR3 region is CASSLSVGSTGPNVPTF. CDR3 in DNA: TGTGCCAGCAGCTTATCGGTGGGGTCGACTGGGCCCAACGTCCCGACTTTC.

The genes are TRBV10-3 and TRBJ1-2, with a weak D call TRBD1 (5 bases). The ends were cut back, 6 bases at V and 1 base at J, with 12 bases in the middle. CDR1 ENHRY and CDR2 SYGVKD come from the germline V gene. The CDR3 runs 14 residues. This CDR3 reads CAIREDSDNYGYTF. CDR3 bases: TGTGCCATCAGAGAAGACAGTGATAACTATGGCTACACCTTC.

V is TRBV5-6 and J is TRBJ2-7, with D possibly matching TRBD1 (6 bases). The V end was cut by 10 bases, the J end by 2 bases, with 25 bases between. Germline CDR1 SGHDT, CDR2 YYEEEE. The CDR3 sequence is 16 residues long. The CDR3 sequence is CAWSPPGQLIPYEQYF. In nucleotides, the CDR3 is TGTGCCTGGAGTCCGCCCGGACAGCTAATTCCCTACGAGCAGTACTTC. Full variable domain (outside the CDR3, taken from reference TRBV5-6 and TRBJ2-7): DAGVTQSPTHLIKTRGQQVTLRCSPKSGHDTVSWYQQALGQGPQFIFQYYEEEERQRGNFPDRFSGHQFPNYSSELNVNALLLGDSALYLCAWSPPGQLIPYEQYFGPGTRLTVT.

This chain connects TRBV9 to TRBJ2-7, with D possibly TRBD1 on 6 matching bases. Germline loops: CDR1 SGDLS, CDR2 YYNGEE. Between the trimmed V and J ends, which lost 4 bases and 5 bases, there was a span of 13 bases. The length of the CDR3 is 13 residues. The CDR3 nucleotides are TGTGCCAGCAGCACACAGGGTTACGACGAGCAGTACTTC. Amino acids: CASSTQGYDEQYF.

This clonotype was observed a single time. The gene calls are TRBV24-1 and TRBJ1-5; 7 nucleotides align to TRBD1. Germline V gives CDR1 KGHDR, CDR2 SFDVKD. With 7 bases clipped from V and 4 bases from J, the junction kept 6 bases outside the gene matches. This CDR3 has 14 residues. The CDR3 protein is CATSALTGNQPQHF. In DNA, the CDR3 is TGTGCCACCAGCGCCTTGACAGGGAATCAGCCCCAGCATTTT.